What follows is one T cell receptor (beta chain) and its context. It was patients with CD8+CD57+ cell expansion by flow cytometry who were chosen for sequencing. In all patients, the disease was severe acquired aplastic anemia. The sample originates from a study of CD8+CD57+ T cells in acquired aplastic anemia. Germline V gene lookup returns CDR1 SGHRS and CDR2 YFSETQ. The CDR3 runs to 17 residues. V shed 0 bases and J shed 6 bases, with 16 bases lying between them. Genomic DNA was employed as the template in profiling TCR beta VDJ and CDR3. MiXCR was run by TCRdb on the reads, yielding one entry per CDR3 protein. The data show approximately 200,000 distinct CDR3 sequences, 40% to 60% seen once.

The rearrangement joins TRBV5-1 to TRBJ1-6; maybe TRBD1 (5 bases). The sample was sorted CD4+, CD8+, or CD8+CD57+ T cells (not recorded which) from PBMCs. The sequence derives from a human donor with aplastic anemia. The DNA of the CDR3 is TGCGCCAGCAGCTTGGCCCTAGCGGGGGGAAGTAATTCACCCCTCCACTTT. It encodes CASSLALAGGSNSPLHF.